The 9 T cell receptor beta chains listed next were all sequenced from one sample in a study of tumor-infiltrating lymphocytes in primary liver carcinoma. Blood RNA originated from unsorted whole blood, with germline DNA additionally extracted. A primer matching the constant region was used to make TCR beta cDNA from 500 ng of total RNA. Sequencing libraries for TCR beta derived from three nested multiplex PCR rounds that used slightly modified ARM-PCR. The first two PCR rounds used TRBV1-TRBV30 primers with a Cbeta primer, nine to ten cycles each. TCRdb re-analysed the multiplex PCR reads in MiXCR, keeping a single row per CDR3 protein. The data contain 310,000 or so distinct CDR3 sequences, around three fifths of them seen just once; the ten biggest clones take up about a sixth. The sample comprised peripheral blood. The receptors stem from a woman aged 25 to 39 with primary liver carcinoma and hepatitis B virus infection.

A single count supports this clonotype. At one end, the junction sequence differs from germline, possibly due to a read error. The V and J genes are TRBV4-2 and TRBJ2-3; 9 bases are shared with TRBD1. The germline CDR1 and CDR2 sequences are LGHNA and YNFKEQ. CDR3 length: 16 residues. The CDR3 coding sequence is TGTACCAGCAGCCAAGGTGCGGGACAGGGCACTGATACGCAGTATTTT. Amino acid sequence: CTSSQGAGQGTDTQYF.

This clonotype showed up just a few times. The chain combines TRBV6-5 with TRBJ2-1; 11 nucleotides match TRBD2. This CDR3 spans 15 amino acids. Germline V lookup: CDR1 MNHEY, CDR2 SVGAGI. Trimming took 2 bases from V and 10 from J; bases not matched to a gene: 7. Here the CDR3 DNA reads TGTGCCAGCAGTTACATAGCGGGAGGGCGGGGGGAGCAGTTCTTC. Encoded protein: CASSYIAGGRGEQFF.

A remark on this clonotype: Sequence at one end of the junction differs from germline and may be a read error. The CDR3 DNA reads TGCGCCAGCAGTTTGGATCCGGAAATCGACACCGGGGAGCTGTTTTTT. Translation gives CASSLDPEIDTGELFF. V usage is TRBV5-1 and J usage is TRBJ2-2; D is unclear. The CDR3 loop spans 16 amino acids. Germline CDR1 SGHRS, CDR2 YFSETQ.

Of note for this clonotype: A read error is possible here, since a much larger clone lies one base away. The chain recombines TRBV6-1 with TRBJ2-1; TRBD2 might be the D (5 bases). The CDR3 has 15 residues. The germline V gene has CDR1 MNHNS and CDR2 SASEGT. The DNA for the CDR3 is TGTGCCAACAGTGAACCCCTGACGTCGGGGAATGAGCAGTTCTTC. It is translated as CANSEPLTSGNEQFF.

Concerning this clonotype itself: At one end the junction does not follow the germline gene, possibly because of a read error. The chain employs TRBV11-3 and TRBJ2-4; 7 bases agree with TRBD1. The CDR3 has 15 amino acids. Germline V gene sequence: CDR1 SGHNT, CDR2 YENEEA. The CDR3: CASSPPGTAKNNQYF. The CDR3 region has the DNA TGTGCCAGCAGCCCCCCCGGGACAGCCAAAAACAATCAGTACTTC.

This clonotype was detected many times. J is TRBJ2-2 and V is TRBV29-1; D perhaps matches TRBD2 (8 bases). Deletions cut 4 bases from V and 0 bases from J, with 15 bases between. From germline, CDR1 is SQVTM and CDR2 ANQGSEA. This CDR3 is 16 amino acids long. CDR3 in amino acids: CSVAVSGTANTGELFF. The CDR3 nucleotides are TGCAGCGTTGCCGTTAGCGGGACAGCGAACACCGGGGAGCTGTTTTTT.

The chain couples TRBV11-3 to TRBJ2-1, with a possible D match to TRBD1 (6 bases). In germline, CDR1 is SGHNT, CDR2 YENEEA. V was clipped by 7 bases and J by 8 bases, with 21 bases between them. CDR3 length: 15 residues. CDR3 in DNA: TGTGCCAGCAACCTAGGGGGACCAGAGGAGCATGAGCAGTTCTTC. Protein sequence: CASNLGGPEEHEQFF. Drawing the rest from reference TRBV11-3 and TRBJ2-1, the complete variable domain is EAGVVQSPRYKIIEKKQPVAFWCNPISGHNTLYWYLQNLGQGPELLIRYENEEAVDDSQLPKDRFSAERLKGVDSTLKIQPAELGDSAVYLCASNLGGPEEHEQFFGPGTRLTVL.

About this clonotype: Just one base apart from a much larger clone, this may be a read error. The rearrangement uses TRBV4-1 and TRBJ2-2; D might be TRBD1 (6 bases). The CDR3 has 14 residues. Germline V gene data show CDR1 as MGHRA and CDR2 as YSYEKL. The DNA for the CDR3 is TGCGCCAGCAGCCTACAGGGACACACCGGGGAGCCGTTTTTT. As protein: CASSLQGHTGEPFF.

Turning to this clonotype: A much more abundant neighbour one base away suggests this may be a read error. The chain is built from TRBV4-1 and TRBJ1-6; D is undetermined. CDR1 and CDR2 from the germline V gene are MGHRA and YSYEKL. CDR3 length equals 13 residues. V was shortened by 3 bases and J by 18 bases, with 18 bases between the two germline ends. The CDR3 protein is CASSHEIGLPGHF. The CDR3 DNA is TGCGCCAGCAGCCACGAGATTGGCCTTCCCGGCCACTTT.